The clone carrying this T cell receptor beta chain was detected only a few times. Its specificity is unknown. This sample was taken from a study of early T cells in non-severe SARS-CoV-2 infection. Overall study context: Sequencing of bulk RNA from unsorted whole blood was done, without chain pairing. General study points: Database matching using VDJdb favored anti-spike CD8 responses, with private and CD4 specificities left missing.

Unique molecular identifiers tagged individual cDNA molecules. MiXCR was run by TCRdb on the 5' RACE reads, yielding one entry per CDR3 protein. The table has some 48,000 distinct CDR3 sequences, around 7.7% seen once. The CDR3 extends over 17 amino acids. CDR1 is SGHNT, CDR2 YYREEE, per germline (reference sequence). V was cut by 2 bases and J by 2 bases, with 18 bases left in between. This chain links TRBV5-4 with TRBJ2-3, with D possibly TRBD2 on 5 matching bases. The receptor was derived from an adult who was a healthcare worker with PCR-confirmed SARS-CoV-2 infection or an uninfected control (not recorded which). The specimen sequenced was whole blood. CDR3 nucleotides: TGTGCCAGCAGCTTAACAACGCTGGACTTCCACACAGATACGCAGTATTTT. It codes for CASSLTTLDFHTDTQYF.